This TCR beta chain was sequenced for a study of beta chain features in type 1 diabetes. Study-wide findings and caveats: Cells with high TCR expression could be over-represented when cDNA is sequenced. Shorter templates might be favored by PCR, equally in patients and controls.

The CDR3 totals 13 residues. Trimming removed 3 bases from V and 7 bases from J, with 10 bases in between. Germline CDR1 reads SGHDN; CDR2 reads FVKESK. This clone was counted at least ten times. As yet, its antigen is unknown. Reverse transcription of all isolated RNA meant that expressed TCRB transcripts were sequenced. Clones were read by immunoSEQ multiplex PCR, and TCRdb kept only the in-frame ones, dropping some. The profile shows nearly 350,000 clones, 6.5% to 10% of them singletons. The source is a woman aged 18-30 years in good health. Specimen: central memory CD4+ T cells from blood. This chain joins TRBV14 and TRBJ2-1, with TRBD2 as a possible D gene (6 bases). CDR3 amino acids: CASSQSAGNEQFF. The CDR3 nucleotides read TGTGCCAGCAGCCAGTCTGCGGGGAATGAGCAGTTCTTC.